These 5 T cell receptor beta chains were sequenced from one sample in a study of T cell responses to AZD1222 COVID-19 vaccine. Here immunoSEQ multiplex PCR was the method, and the copy in TCRdb shows in-frame clones only, minus some. The sample has about 84,000 clones; around nine tenths are singletons. The sample was peripheral blood, taken 28 days after the second AZD1222 dose. These receptors came from an adult who received the AZD1222 COVID-19 vaccine.

This chain uses TRBV2 with TRBJ1-2, with a tentative D call TRBD1 (5 bases). CDR3 length: 14 residues. V was shortened by 6 bases and J by 4 bases, with 15 bases between the two germline ends. Germline CDR1 SNHLY, CDR2 FYNNEI. The CDR3 region has the DNA TGTGCCAGCAGCAGGACAAGAGAGCTCTATGGCTACACCTTC. As protein: CASSRTRELYGYTF.

The J gene is TRBJ2-3, the V gene TRBV30, with 7 bases identical to TRBD1. V trimming: 2 bases; J trimming: 3 bases; junction bases outside the gene matches: 5. The CDR3 runs to 14 residues. CDR1 and CDR2 (germline): GTSNPN, SVGIG (reference sequence). DNA for the CDR3: TGTGCCTGGAGTTGGTTGACAGGGACAGATACGCAGTATTTT. Translated: CAWSWLTGTDTQYF.

The chain recombines TRBV3-1 (or the pseudogene TRBV3-2) with TRBJ1-6; no reliable D call. CDR1 and CDR2 (germline): LGHDT, YNNKEL (reference sequence). The CDR3 runs to 18 residues. V was clipped by 5 bases and J by 0 bases, with 17 bases between them. The CDR3 DNA follows: TGTGCCAGCAGCGGAAAAGGTCCGGTGAGCTCCTATAATTCACCCCTCCACTTT. It specifies CASSGKGPVSSYNSPLHF.

This chain links TRBV20-1 with TRBJ2-5; TRBD2 is a possible D gene (6 bases). V was cut by 3 bases and J by 4 bases, with 21 bases left in between. The CDR3 runs 16 residues. Germline V gives CDR1 DFQATT, CDR2 SNEGSKA (reference sequence). DNA of the CDR3: TGCAGTGCTAGTCGGTGGGACTCTGGGTTACGAGAGACCCAGTACTTC. It translates to CSASRWDSGLRETQYF.

This chain joins TRBV19 and TRBJ2-2, with TRBD1 matching 12 bases. Germline CDR1 reads LNHDA; CDR2 reads SQIVND (reference sequence). Trimming at V came to 4 bases and at J to 6 bases, leaving 3 bases not matched to a gene. The CDR3 runs to 15 residues. The chain's CDR3 is CASSKGQGAPGELFF. DNA for the CDR3: TGTGCCAGTAGTAAGGGACAGGGGGCACCCGGGGAGCTGTTTTTT. The variable domain in full, completed from reference TRBV19 and TRBJ2-2, reads DGGITQSPKYLFRKEGQNVTLSCEQNLNHDAMYWYRQDPGQGLRLIYYSQIVNDFQKGDIAEGYSVSREKKESFPLTVTSAQKNPTAFYLCASSKGQGAPGELFFGEGSRLTVL.